The 9 T cell receptor beta chains listed next were all sequenced from one sample in a study of blood T cell repertoires in COVID-19. Here immunoSEQ multiplex PCR was the method, and the copy in TCRdb shows in-frame clones only, minus some. The repertoire has about 60,000 clones, approximately 86% of them found once; the top ten carry approximately 4.3%. Sequencing was done on a sample of peripheral blood. Receptors were obtained from a man in his fifties or sixties with acute or convalescent COVID-19.

This sequence joins TRBV5-1 and TRBJ1-1; D uncertain. The V gene lost 4 bases and the J gene lost 0 bases, with 19 bases spanning the gap. CDR1 is SGHRS and CDR2 is YFSETQ in the germline V gene. There are 17 residues in the CDR3. CDR3 nucleotides: TGCGCCAGCAGCCCCATTCCCACGACTCTTATGAACACTGAAGCTTTCTTT. It specifies CASSPIPTTLMNTEAFF.

The rearrangement joins TRBV15 to TRBJ2-7; a possible D gene is TRBD1 (6 bases). CDR1 and CDR2 from the germline V gene are LNHNV and YYDKDF (reference sequence). CDR3 length: 12 amino acids. Deletions cut 5 bases from V and 4 bases from J, with 9 bases between. Here the CDR3 reads CATSRTGYEQYF. CDR3 coding DNA: TGTGCCACCAGCCGAACAGGGTACGAGCAGTACTTC.

This clone was observed a few times. The chain couples TRBV28 to TRBJ2-5; TRBD1 aligns across 8 bases. Trimming cost V 5 bases and J 6 bases; bases outside gene matches: 8. Per germline, CDR1 MDHEN and CDR2 SYDVKM. This CDR3 is built from 14 residues. CDR3 amino acids: CASSLRQGAKTQYF. CDR3 bases: TGTGCCAGCAGTCTTAGGCAGGGGGCGAAGACCCAGTACTTC.

The J gene is TRBJ2-5, the V gene TRBV5-1, with TRBD1 as a possible D gene (7 bases). The CDR3 extends over 15 amino acids. V was clipped by 0 bases and J by 9 bases, with 18 bases between them. CDR1 and CDR2 (germline): SGHRS, YFSETQ. The CDR3 here is CASSLVGTAGEAQYF. CDR3 bases: TGCGCCAGCAGCTTGGTTGGGACAGCCGGGGAGGCCCAGTACTTC.

The V call is TRBV5-1, the J call TRBJ2-5; TRBD1 agrees at 12 bases. Germline values: CDR1 SGHRS, CDR2 YFSETQ. This CDR3 is 15 amino acids long. Trimming took 4 bases from V and 4 from J; bases not matched to a gene: 5. The CDR3 sequence: CASSRGTGGSETQYF. The CDR3 nucleotides read TGCGCCAGCAGCCGCGGGACAGGGGGCTCAGAGACCCAGTACTTC.

The V call is TRBV23-1, the J call TRBJ2-3; TRBD1 aligns across 7 bases. TRBV23-1 is labeled an ORF, and its function is uncertain. The length of the CDR3 is 15 residues. J was trimmed by 3 bases and V by 4 bases; bases with no gene match: 7. The CDR3 reads CASSLRQGLTDTQYF. CDR3 coding DNA: TGCGCCAGCAGTCTCAGACAGGGCTTAACAGATACGCAGTATTTT.

The chain joins TRBV7-9 to TRBJ1-5; the match to TRBD1 covers 7 bases. With V trimmed by 1 base and J by 7 bases, 4 bases remained unmatched. The CDR3 contains 14 residues. Germline V gene sequence: CDR1 SEHNR, CDR2 FQNEAQ (reference sequence). The CDR3: CASSLVGRGQPQHF. The CDR3 DNA is TGTGCCAGCAGCTTAGTTGGCAGGGGGCAGCCCCAGCATTTT. The variable domain in full, with the rest retrieved from reference TRBV7-9 and TRBJ1-5, is DTGVSQNPRHKITKRGQNVTFRCDPISEHNRLYWYRQTLGQGPEFLTYFQNEAQLEKSRLLSDRFSAERPKGSFSTLEIQRTEQGDSAMYLCASSLVGRGQPQHFGDGTRLSIL.

This clone came up once. The V gene is TRBV9, the J gene TRBJ2-7; 9 positions match TRBD1. V trimming: 1 base; J trimming: 3 bases; junction bases outside the gene matches: 2. The CDR3 contains 14 residues. The V gene's germline CDR1 is SGDLS and CDR2 YYNGEE. CDR3 protein: CASSVTGQGYEQYF. The CDR3 DNA sequence: TGTGCCAGCAGCGTAACGGGACAGGGCTACGAGCAGTACTTC.

The V call is TRBV5-1, the J call TRBJ2-7; 7 positions agree with TRBD1. Germline V CDR1 and CDR2: SGHRS, YFSETQ. CDR3 size: 14 residues. V dropped 4 bases and J dropped 5; count of bases not matched to a gene: 9. The CDR3 DNA sequence: TGCGCCAGCAGCCCTAGACAGGGTGACGACGAGCAGTACTTC. Encoded protein: CASSPRQGDDEQYF.